The sequence of this T cell receptor (beta chain) was determined in a study of ipilimumab plus nivolumab after autologous stem cell transplantation. General observations from the study: TCR repertoire, Treg phenotype and gut microbiota reportedly support more study of this approach.

Starting 14 to 28 days after autologous transplant, ipilimumab 1 mg/kg was given. Profiled with immunoSEQ multiplex PCR; TCRdb holds only in-frame clones, not every one. The profile shows roughly 16,000 clones, around four fifths of them singletons. As regards this clone: Its antigen is currently unknown.

CDR3 size: 19 residues. The ends lost 4 bases at V and 2 bases at J; junction bases unmatched: 14. Germline lookup yields CDR1 MNHNS and CDR2 SASEGT. The sequences come from PBMCs, collected in a trial of ipilimumab plus nivolumab as post-transplant consolidation. The sequence was collected from a male donor with diffuse large B-cell lymphoma. This chain links TRBV6-1 with TRBJ2-6, with 7 bases fitting TRBD2. The CDR3 protein is CASSVQRDSGSAGANVLTF. CDR3 bases: TGTGCCAGCAGTGTACAGCGGGATAGTGGTTCGGCTGGGGCCAACGTCCTGACTTTC.